The 3 T cell receptor beta chains below come from one sample, sequenced in a study of blood T cell repertoires in COVID-19. Here immunoSEQ multiplex PCR was the method, and the copy in TCRdb shows in-frame clones only, minus some. The sample has 80,000 or so clones; around 83% are singletons. The sample was peripheral blood. The source is a man aged 60-69 years with COVID-19, enrolled during active disease.

The chain carries TRBV7-2 and TRBJ2-2; D unresolved. Germline CDR1 and CDR2: SGHTA and FQGNSA. V was trimmed by 3 bases and J by 5 bases, leaving 13 bases between them. This CDR3 contains 15 residues. CDR3 nucleotides: TGTGCCAGCAGCTTGCAAAGCGTAGTGACCGGGGAGCTGTTTTTT. Protein sequence: CASSLQSVVTGELFF.

The chain couples TRBV30 to TRBJ2-3; 9 bases map to TRBD2. This CDR3 has 16 residues. The germline CDR1 and CDR2 sequences are GTSNPN and SVGIG (reference sequence). The CDR3 here is CALSGLSTSGADTQYF. CDR3 bases: TGTGCACTAAGCGGACTATCGACTAGCGGCGCGGATACGCAGTATTTT. The whole variable domain, filled in from reference TRBV30 and TRBJ2-3, reads SQTIHQWPATLVQPVGSPLSLECTVEGTSNPNLYWYRQAAGRGLQLLFYSVGIGQISSEVPQNLSASRPQDRQFILSSKKLLLSDSGFYLCALSGLSTSGADTQYFGPGTRLTVL.

This clone was found once. The chain joins TRBV19 to TRBJ2-3; maybe TRBD1 (5 bases). The CDR3 spans 14 residues. Germline loops: CDR1 LNHDA, CDR2 SQIVND (reference sequence). V dropped 6 bases and J dropped 0 bases, with 10 bases sitting between them. The CDR3 loop reads CASRGPGSTDTQYF. In nucleotides, the CDR3 is TGTGCCAGTAGAGGGCCAGGGAGCACAGATACGCAGTATTTT.